This TCR beta chain was obtained from a study of blood T cell repertoires in COVID-19. This CDR3 has 15 residues. Germline CDR1 is MNHEY and CDR2 is SVGAGI. V was trimmed by 4 bases and J by 1 base, leaving 13 bases between them. Libraries were prepared by immunoSEQ multiplex PCR; TCRdb keeps only in-frame clonotypes and omits some of them. The sample records some 380,000 clones, 90% being singletons. V is TRBV6-5 and J is TRBJ1-1; maybe TRBD1 (6 bases). The specimen was peripheral blood. The sequence came from a young man with active or convalescent COVID-19. The CDR3 region is CASSSLGQPNTEAFF. For the CDR3, the DNA is TGTGCCAGCAGTTCACTCGGACAGCCGAACACTGAAGCTTTCTTT.